The 20 T cell receptor beta chains in this list originate from one sample, sequenced in a study of cytomegalovirus exposure and HLA in healthy donors. The assay was immunoSEQ multiplex PCR, and TCRdb's table has in-frame clones only and misses some. In the table there are about 88,000 clones, roughly 83% of which are singletons. The sample was PBMCs. The source of these receptors is a woman younger than 30 in good health and CMV-seropositive.

This sequence joins TRBV4-3 and TRBJ2-7, with D maybe TRBD2 (5 bases). With 4 bases removed from V and 3 bases from J, the gap between germline ends came to 13 bases. CDR1 is LGHNA and CDR2 is YSLEER in the germline V gene. The CDR3 runs to 14 residues. The CDR3 loop is CASSPMTGVYEQYF. The CDR3 nucleotides are TGCGCCAGCAGCCCAATGACCGGGGTCTACGAGCAGTACTTC.

The rearrangement links TRBV4-1 to TRBJ1-6, with TRBD1 matching over 8 bases. This CDR3 has 18 residues. The junction had 15 bases not matched to a gene; V was cut back by 4 bases and J by 7 bases. The V gene's germline CDR1 is MGHRA and CDR2 YSYEKL. The CDR3 nucleotides are TGCGCCAGCAGCCGCAACCCAACCACGACAGGGGTCAATTCACCCCTCCACTTT. This gives the protein CASSRNPTTTGVNSPLHF.

This sequence joins TRBV5-1 and TRBJ2-2; 8 nucleotides align to TRBD1. Losses at the gene ends were 7 bases for V and 0 bases for J; bases not matched to a gene: 8. The CDR3 runs 16 residues. The germline gives CDR1 SGHRS, CDR2 YFSETQ. CDR3 DNA: TGCGCCAGCCACCACTTGGGACAGGCGAACACCGGGGAGCTGTTTTTT. The encoded protein is CASHHLGQANTGELFF.

The V call is TRBV19, the J call TRBJ1-1, with 7 bases lining up with TRBD1. J gave up 6 bases and V 4 bases, and 11 bases lay outside the gene matches. Germline assignment: CDR1 LNHDA and CDR2 SQIVND (reference sequence). The CDR3 has 15 amino acids. CDR3 sequence: CASSTLTGVGAEAFF. Written as DNA, the CDR3 is TGTGCCAGTAGTACCTTAACAGGGGTGGGGGCTGAAGCTTTCTTT.

The chain is built from TRBV7-9 and TRBJ1-3; 10 bases are a match to TRBD1. The CDR3 is 18 amino acids. After removal of 5 bases from V and 0 bases from J, the junction contained 10 bases not matched to a gene. Germline lookup yields CDR1 SEHNR and CDR2 FQNEAQ (reference sequence). The CDR3 sequence: CASSGDRGDLYSGNTIYF. In DNA form, the CDR3 reads TGTGCCAGCAGCGGGGACAGGGGTGATCTTTACTCTGGAAACACCATATATTTT.

The chain has TRBV6-4 and TRBJ1-5; 7 bases line up with TRBD1. The CDR3 extends over 15 amino acids. J was trimmed by 6 bases and V by 3 bases; bases with no gene match: 8. Germline CDR1 reads MRHNA; CDR2 reads SNTAGT. The CDR3 here is CASSEQGNIGQPQHF. The CDR3 DNA follows: TGTGCCAGCAGTGAACAGGGGAATATCGGTCAGCCCCAGCATTTT.

This clone was seen only a few times. The rearrangement links TRBV30 to TRBJ1-4; D possibly corresponds to TRBD1 (5 bases). From germline, CDR1 is GTSNPN and CDR2 SVGIG (reference sequence). CDR3 length: 14 residues. V was trimmed by 3 bases and J by 4 bases, leaving 12 bases between them. The CDR3 loop is CAWSGETVNEKLFF. The CDR3 DNA is TGTGCCTGGAGCGGCGAGACAGTTAATGAAAAACTGTTTTTT.

The J gene is TRBJ2-1, the V gene TRBV19; D is perhaps TRBD2 (5 bases). The germline gives CDR1 LNHDA, CDR2 SQIVND (reference sequence). V was cut by 7 bases and J by 9 bases, with 10 bases left in between. The CDR3 contains 11 residues. CDR3 sequence reads: CASINEGEQFF. In nucleotides, the CDR3 is TGTGCCAGTATCAACGAGGGTGAGCAGTTCTTC.

This clone was seen only once. The chain uses TRBV15 and TRBJ2-7, with TRBD1 matching 10 bases. Germline V gene lookup returns CDR1 LNHNV and CDR2 YYDKDF (reference sequence). The CDR3 covers 15 residues. V trimming: 4 bases; J trimming: 5 bases; junction bases outside the gene matches: 8. The CDR3 DNA reads TGTGCCACCAGCACTGACCGGGACAGGGGCAACGAGCAGTACTTC. Encoded protein: CATSTDRDRGNEQYF.

CDR3 in amino acids: CAWSVRGTWNTEAFF. In nucleotides, the CDR3 is TGTGCCTGGAGTGTGCGGGGGACGTGGAACACTGAAGCTTTCTTT. The chain uses TRBV30 and TRBJ1-1, with D tentatively TRBD1 (5 bases). V shed 0 bases and J shed 1 base, with 12 bases lying between them. In germline, CDR1 is GTSNPN, CDR2 SVGIG (reference sequence). There are 15 residues in the CDR3. Looking up the rest from reference TRBV30 and TRBJ1-1 gives the full variable domain: SQTIHQWPATLVQPVGSPLSLECTVEGTSNPNLYWYRQAAGRGLQLLFYSVGIGQISSEVPQNLSASRPQDRQFILSSKKLLLSDSGFYLCAWSVRGTWNTEAFFGQGTRLTVV.

This chain links TRBV5-1 with TRBJ1-1; D is unresolved. Germline V gene lookup returns CDR1 SGHRS and CDR2 YFSETQ. The V gene lost 4 bases and the J gene lost 0 bases, with 10 bases spanning the gap. The CDR3 totals 14 residues. CDR3 sequence (DNA): TGCGCCAGCAGCCAAAGACTTTTGAACACTGAAGCTTTCTTT. Encoded protein: CASSQRLLNTEAFF.

The chain employs TRBV5-4 and TRBJ2-5, with 8 positions matching TRBD2. V lost 4 bases to trimming and J lost 5 bases; unmatched junction nucleotides: 4. The length of the CDR3 is 13 residues. CDR1 is SGHNT and CDR2 is YYREEE in the germline V gene (reference sequence). The CDR3: CASSVSGAETQYF. CDR3 DNA: TGTGCCAGCAGCGTTAGCGGGGCCGAGACCCAGTACTTC.

This clone was seen ten or more times. The chain joins TRBV9 to TRBJ2-1, with 10 bases identical to TRBD1. Per germline, CDR1 SGDLS and CDR2 YYNGEE. J was trimmed by 5 bases and V by 3 bases; bases with no gene match: 8. This CDR3 contains 16 residues. The CDR3 is CASSEGGQGSDNEQFF. The CDR3 nucleotides are TGTGCCAGCAGCGAGGGGGGACAGGGGAGCGACAATGAGCAGTTCTTC. Supplemented by reference TRBV9 and TRBJ2-1, the full variable domain reads DSGVTQTPKHLITATGQRVTLRCSPRSGDLSVYWYQQSLDQGLQFLIQYYNGEERAKGNILERFSAQQFPDLHSELNLSSLELGDSALYFCASSEGGQGSDNEQFFGPGTRLTVL.

The chain joins TRBV21-1 to TRBJ2-5; the table names TRBD2, a call not compared with the DNA. TRBV21-1 is shown as a pseudogene. The CDR3 loop spans 15 amino acids. The CDR3 sequence is CASSKGDSGGETQYF. The CDR3 DNA is TGTGCCAGCAGCAAAGGAGATAGCGGGGGTGAGACCCAGTACTTC.

This chain joins TRBV28 and TRBJ2-6; D gene ambiguous. Germline values: CDR1 MDHEN, CDR2 SYDVKM. The CDR3 extends over 15 amino acids. The V gene lost 4 bases and the J gene lost 1 base, with 8 bases spanning the gap. The CDR3 nucleotides are TGTGCCAGCAGTTCCGCGGTGTCTGGGGCCAACGTCCTGACTTTC. Protein: CASSSAVSGANVLTF.

This chain connects TRBV5-1 to TRBJ2-7, with 7 bases identical to TRBD2. The J segment lost 2 bases and the V segment lost 7 bases, leaving 9 bases of the junction unmatched. The germline V gene has CDR1 SGHRS and CDR2 YFSETQ. The CDR3 length is 14 residues. The CDR3 loop is CASRPSGTTYEQYF. The CDR3 region has the DNA TGCGCCAGCCGACCTTCGGGGACTACCTACGAGCAGTACTTC.

This chain uses TRBV7-2 with TRBJ2-5, with 10 bases matching TRBD2. With 1 base clipped from V and 2 bases from J, the junction kept 1 base outside the gene matches. This CDR3 has 15 residues. Per germline, CDR1 SGHTA and CDR2 FQGNSA. The CDR3 coding sequence is TGTGCCAGCAGCTTAGTAGCGGGGGGACAAGAGACCCAGTACTTC. Its protein product is CASSLVAGGQETQYF.

The V gene is TRBV4-1, the J gene TRBJ1-5; perhaps TRBD1 as D (5 bases). The CDR3 consists of 14 residues. Trimming cost V 1 base and J 11 bases, with 15 bases left between them. Germline V gives CDR1 MGHRA, CDR2 YSYEKL. DNA of the CDR3: TGCGCCAGCAGCCAAGGGTATCTGGGGGGAACCCAGCATTTT. Protein product: CASSQGYLGGTQHF.

Many counts were recorded for this clone. V gene TRBV4-2 combines with J gene TRBJ2-7; tentatively, D is TRBD2 (6 bases). The V end lost 3 bases, the J end lost 0 bases, and 18 bases lay between the germline ends. In germline, CDR1 is LGHNA, CDR2 YNFKEQ. The CDR3 contains 17 residues. The CDR3 nucleotides read TGTGCCAGCAGCCAGTCCCAGGAGGGGTACCGCTCCTACGAGCAGTACTTC. This sequence encodes CASSQSQEGYRSYEQYF.

In its sample, this clone was seen a few times. The V gene is TRBV5-1, the J gene TRBJ1-6, with 8 bases aligning to TRBD1. Germline assignment: CDR1 SGHRS and CDR2 YFSETQ. V lost 0 bases, J lost 8 bases, and 10 bases stayed unmatched. This CDR3 comprises 17 residues. The CDR3 coding sequence is TGCGCCAGCAGCTTGGGAAACACGGGACAGGCCCATTCACCCCTCCACTTT. The encoded protein is CASSLGNTGQAHSPLHF.